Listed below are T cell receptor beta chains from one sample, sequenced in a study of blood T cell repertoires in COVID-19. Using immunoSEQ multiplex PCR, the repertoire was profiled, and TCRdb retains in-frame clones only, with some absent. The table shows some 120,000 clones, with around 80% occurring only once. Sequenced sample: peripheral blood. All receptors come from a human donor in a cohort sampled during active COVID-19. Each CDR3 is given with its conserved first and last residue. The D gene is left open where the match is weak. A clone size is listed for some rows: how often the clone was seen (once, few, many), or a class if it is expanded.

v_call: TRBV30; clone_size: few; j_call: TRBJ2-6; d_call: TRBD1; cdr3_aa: CALHRDRGRAGANVLTF; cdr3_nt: TGTGCCTTACACCGGGACAGGGGACGGGCTGGGGCCAACGTCCTGACTTTC
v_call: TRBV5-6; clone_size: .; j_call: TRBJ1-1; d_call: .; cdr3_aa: CASSLNRVFFDTEAFF; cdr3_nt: TGTGCCAGCAGCTTGAACAGGGTTTTTTTTGACACTGAAGCTTTCTTT
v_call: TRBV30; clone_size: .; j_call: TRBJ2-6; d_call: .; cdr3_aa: CAYSVLSGANVLTF; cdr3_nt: TGTGCCTACTCGGTCCTCTCTGGGGCCAACGTCCTGACTTTC
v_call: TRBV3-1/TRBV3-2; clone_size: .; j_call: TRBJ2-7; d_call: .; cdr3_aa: CASSYAGYEQYF; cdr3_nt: TGTGCCAGCAGCTACGCAGGGTACGAGCAGTACTTC
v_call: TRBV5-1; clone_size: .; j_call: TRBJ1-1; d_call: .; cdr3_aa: CASSRQGTEAFF; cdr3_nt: TGCGCCAGCAGCCGTCAGGGAACTGAAGCTTTCTTT
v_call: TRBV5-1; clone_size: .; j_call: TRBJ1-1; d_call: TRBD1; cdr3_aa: CASSSDRKGTEAFF; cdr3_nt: TGCGCCAGCAGCTCGGACAGGAAAGGGACTGAAGCTTTCTTT
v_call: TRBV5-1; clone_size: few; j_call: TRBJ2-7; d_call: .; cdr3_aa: CASSLDRTYEQYF; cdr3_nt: TGCGCCAGCAGCTTGGACAGGACCTACGAGCAGTACTTC
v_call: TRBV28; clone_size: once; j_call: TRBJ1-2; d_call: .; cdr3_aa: CASLLRPYGYTF; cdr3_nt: TGTGCCAGCCTATTGCGGCCCTATGGCTACACCTTC
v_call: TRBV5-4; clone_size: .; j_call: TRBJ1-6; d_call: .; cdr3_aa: CASRQSEYYNSPLHF; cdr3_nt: TGTGCCAGCAGGCAAAGCGAATACTATAATTCACCCCTCCACTTT
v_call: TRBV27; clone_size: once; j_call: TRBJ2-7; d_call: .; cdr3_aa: CASTSGSLYEQYF; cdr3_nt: TGTGCCAGCACGTCGGGGAGTCTTTACGAGCAGTACTTC
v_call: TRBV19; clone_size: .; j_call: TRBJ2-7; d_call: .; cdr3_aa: CASTSRRKGRYEQYF; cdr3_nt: TGTGCCAGTACTTCCCGGAGGAAGGGTCGATACGAGCAGTACTTC
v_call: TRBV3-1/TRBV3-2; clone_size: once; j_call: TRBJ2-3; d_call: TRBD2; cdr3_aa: CASSPSKRGGMNTDTQYF; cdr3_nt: TGTGCCAGCAGCCCAAGCAAGCGGGGGGGCATGAACACAGATACGCAGTATTTT
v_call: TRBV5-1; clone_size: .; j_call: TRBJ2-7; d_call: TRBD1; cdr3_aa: CASSRLPGTGANEQYF; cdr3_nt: TGCGCCAGCAGCCGACTCCCCGGGACAGGGGCCAACGAGCAGTACTTC
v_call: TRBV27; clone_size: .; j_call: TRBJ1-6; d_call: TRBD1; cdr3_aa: CASSVTGEDNSPLHF; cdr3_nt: TGTGCCAGCAGTGTCACAGGGGAGGATAATTCACCCCTCCACTTT
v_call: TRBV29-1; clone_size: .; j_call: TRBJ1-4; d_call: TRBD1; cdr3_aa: CSVLQGAREKLFF; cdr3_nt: TGCAGCGTCCTACAGGGGGCGAGGGAAAAACTGTTTTTT
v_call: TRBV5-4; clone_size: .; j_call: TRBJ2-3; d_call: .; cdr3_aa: CASSAGQYDTQYF; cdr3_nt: TGTGCCAGCAGCGCGGGCCAATACGATACGCAGTATTTT
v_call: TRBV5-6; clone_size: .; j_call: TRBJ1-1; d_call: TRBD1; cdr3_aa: CASSIQGVEAFF; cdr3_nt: TGTGCCAGCAGCATTCAGGGGGTGGAGGCTTTCTTT
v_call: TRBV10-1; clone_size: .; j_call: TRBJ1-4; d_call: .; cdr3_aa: CASSETLLDSKKLFF; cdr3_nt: TGCGCCAGCAGTGAGACGCTACTTGACAGTAAAAAACTGTTTTTT
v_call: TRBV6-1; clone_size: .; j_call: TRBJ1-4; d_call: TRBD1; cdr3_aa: CASSGIGIRPGQNEKLFF; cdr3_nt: TGTGCCAGCAGTGGGATTGGAATCAGGCCGGGACAGAATGAAAAACTGTTTTTT
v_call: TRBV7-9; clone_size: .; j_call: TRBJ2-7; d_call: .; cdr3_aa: CASSSEIAYEQYF; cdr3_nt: TGTGCCAGCAGCTCGGAGATAGCCTACGAGCAGTACTTC
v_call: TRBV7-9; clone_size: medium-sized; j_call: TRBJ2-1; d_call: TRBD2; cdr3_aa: CASSRGGQFF; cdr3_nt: TGTGCCAGCTCGCGGGGGGGACAGTTCTTC
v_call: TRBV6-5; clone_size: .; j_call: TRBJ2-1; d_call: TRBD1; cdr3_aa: CASRRQGYPEQFF; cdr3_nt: TGTGCCAGCAGGCGACAGGGGTACCCTGAGCAGTTCTTC
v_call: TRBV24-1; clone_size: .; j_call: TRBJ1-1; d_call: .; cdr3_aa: CATVTYSPGKDTEAFF; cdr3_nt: TGTGCCACCGTCACTTACTCTCCAGGGAAGGACACTGAAGCTTTCTTT
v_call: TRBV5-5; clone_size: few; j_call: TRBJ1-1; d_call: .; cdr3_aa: CASSLGGGTEAFF; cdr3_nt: TGTGCCAGCAGCTTGGGAGGGGGCACTGAAGCTTTCTTT
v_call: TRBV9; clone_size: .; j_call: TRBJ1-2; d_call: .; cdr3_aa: CASSVATGYGYTF; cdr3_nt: TGTGCCAGCAGCGTAGCCACCGGGTATGGCTACACCTTC
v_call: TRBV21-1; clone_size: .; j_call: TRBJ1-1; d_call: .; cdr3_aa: CASSPTTGDCTEAFF; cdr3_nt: TGTGCCAGCAGCCCTACGACAGGGGATTGCACTGAAGCTTTCTTT
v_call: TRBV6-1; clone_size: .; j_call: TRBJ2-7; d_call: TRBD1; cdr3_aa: CASSDPSGTGAFNEQYF; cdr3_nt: TGTGCCAGCAGTGACCCCTCCGGGACAGGGGCATTCAACGAGCAGTACTTC
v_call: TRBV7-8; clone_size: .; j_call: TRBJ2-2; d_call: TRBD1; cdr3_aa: CASSLDPGQVLRELFF; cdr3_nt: TGTGCCAGCAGCTTAGACCCGGGACAGGTACTTCGGGAGCTGTTTTTT
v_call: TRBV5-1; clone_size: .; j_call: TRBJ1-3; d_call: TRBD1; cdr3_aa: CASSEGTGAISGNTIYF; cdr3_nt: TGCGCCAGCAGCGAAGGGACAGGGGCCATATCTGGAAACACCATATATTTT
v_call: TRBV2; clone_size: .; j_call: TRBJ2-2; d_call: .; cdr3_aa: CASSETRNTGELFF; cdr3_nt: TGTGCCAGCAGTGAAACCAGGAACACCGGGGAGCTGTTTTTT
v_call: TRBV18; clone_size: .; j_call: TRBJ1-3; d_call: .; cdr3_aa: CASSLDTGSGNTIYF; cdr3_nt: TGTGCCAGCTCACTCGATACAGGGTCCGGAAACACCATATATTTT
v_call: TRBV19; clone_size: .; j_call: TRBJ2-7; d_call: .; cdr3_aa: CASNPQGTHEQYF; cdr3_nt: TGTGCCAGTAATCCTCAGGGTACGCACGAGCAGTACTTC
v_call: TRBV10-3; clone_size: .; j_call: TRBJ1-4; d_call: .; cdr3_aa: CAISHTNEKLFF; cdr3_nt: TGTGCCATCAGTCATACTAATGAAAAACTGTTTTTT
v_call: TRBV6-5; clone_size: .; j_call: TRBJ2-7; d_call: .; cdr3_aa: CASSYRPGYEQYF; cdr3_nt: TGTGCCAGCAGTTACCGCCCCGGCTACGAGCAGTACTTC
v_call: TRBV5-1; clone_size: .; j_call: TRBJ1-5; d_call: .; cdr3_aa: CASSPYSQVSGNQPQHF; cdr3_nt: TGCGCCAGCAGCCCCTACTCCCAGGTATCGGGAAATCAGCCCCAGCATTTT
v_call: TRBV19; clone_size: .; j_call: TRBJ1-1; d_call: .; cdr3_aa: CASSDRPNTEAFF; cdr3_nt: TGTGCCAGTAGTGACAGGCCAAACACTGAAGCTTTCTTT
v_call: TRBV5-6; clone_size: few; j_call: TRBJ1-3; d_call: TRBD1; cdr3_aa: CASTLQGANTIYF; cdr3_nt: TGTGCCAGCACCCTACAGGGGGCAAACACCATATATTTT
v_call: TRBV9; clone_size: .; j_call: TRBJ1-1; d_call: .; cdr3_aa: CASSVGGRDTEAFF; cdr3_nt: TGTGCCAGCAGCGTAGGAGGGAGAGACACTGAAGCTTTCTTT
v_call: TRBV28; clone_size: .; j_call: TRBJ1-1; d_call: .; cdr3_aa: CASSLTLQTEAFF; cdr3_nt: TGTGCCAGCAGTTTAACCCTCCAGACTGAAGCTTTCTTT
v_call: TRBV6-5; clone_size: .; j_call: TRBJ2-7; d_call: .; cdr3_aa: CASSDSGDRTYEQYF; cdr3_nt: TGTGCCAGCAGCGACTCAGGGGATAGGACCTACGAGCAGTACTTC
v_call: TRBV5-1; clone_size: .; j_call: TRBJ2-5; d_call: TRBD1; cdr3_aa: CASSLSDRGAPETQYF; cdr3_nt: TGCGCCAGCAGCTTGAGTGACAGGGGGGCACCGGAGACCCAGTACTTC
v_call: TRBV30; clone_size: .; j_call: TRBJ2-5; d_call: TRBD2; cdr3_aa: CAWSVELAGGGTQYF; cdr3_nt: TGTGCCTGGAGTGTAGAATTAGCGGGTGGGGGGACCCAGTACTTC
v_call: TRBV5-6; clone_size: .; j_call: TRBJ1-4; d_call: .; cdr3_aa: CASNRGNEKLFF; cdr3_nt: TGTGCCAGCAACCGGGGAAATGAAAAACTGTTTTTT
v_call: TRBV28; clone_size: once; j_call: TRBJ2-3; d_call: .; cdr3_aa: CASSFQVGVLKSTDTQYF; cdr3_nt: TGTGCCAGCAGTTTTCAGGTCGGGGTTCTTAAGAGCACAGATACGCAGTATTTT
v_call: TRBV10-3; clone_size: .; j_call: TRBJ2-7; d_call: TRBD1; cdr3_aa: CAAYGTGNEQYF; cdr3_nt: TGTGCCGCCTACGGGACAGGGAACGAGCAGTACTTC
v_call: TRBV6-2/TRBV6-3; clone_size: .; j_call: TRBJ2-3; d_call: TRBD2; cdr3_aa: CASSYGASGGSTDTQYF; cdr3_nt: TGTGCCAGCAGTTACGGGGCTAGCGGGGGGAGCACAGATACGCAGTATTTT
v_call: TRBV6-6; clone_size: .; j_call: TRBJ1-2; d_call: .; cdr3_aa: CASSPGSYGYTF; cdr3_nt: TGTGCCAGCAGCCCCGGGAGCTATGGCTACACCTTC
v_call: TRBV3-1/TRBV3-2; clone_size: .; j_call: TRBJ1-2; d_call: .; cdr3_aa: CASSSHGLDYGYTF; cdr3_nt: TGTGCCAGCAGCTCCCACGGACTGGACTATGGCTACACCTTC
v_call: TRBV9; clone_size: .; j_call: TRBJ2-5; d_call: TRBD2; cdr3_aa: CASSVTSGSRETQYF; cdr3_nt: TGTGCCAGCAGCGTAACTAGCGGGTCACGAGAGACCCAGTACTTC
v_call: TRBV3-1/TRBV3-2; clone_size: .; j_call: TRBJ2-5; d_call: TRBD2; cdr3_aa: CASSPQQRGRRETQYF; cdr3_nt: TGTGCCAGCAGCCCACAACAGCGGGGCCGCAGAGAGACCCAGTACTTC
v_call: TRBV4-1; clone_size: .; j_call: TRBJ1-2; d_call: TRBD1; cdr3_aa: CASSPPGTANYGYTF; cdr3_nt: TGCGCCAGCAGCCCGCCGGGGACAGCTAACTATGGCTACACCTTC